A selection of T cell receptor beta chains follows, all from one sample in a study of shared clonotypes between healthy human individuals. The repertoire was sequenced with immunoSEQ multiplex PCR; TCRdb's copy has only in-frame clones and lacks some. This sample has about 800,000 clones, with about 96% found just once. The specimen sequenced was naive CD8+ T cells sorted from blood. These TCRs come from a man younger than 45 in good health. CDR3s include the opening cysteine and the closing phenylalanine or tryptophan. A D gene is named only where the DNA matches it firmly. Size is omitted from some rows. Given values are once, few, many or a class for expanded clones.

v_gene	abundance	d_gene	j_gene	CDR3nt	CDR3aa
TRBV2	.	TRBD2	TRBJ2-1	TGTGCCAGTATGGGGAGGGTTACGTTCTTC	CASMGRVTFF
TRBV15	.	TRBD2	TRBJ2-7	TGTGCCGCGGCACCTAGCGGGAGGGCCTACGAGCAGTACTTC	CAAAPSGRAYEQYF
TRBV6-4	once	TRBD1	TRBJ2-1	TGTGCCAGCAGTGAGTTCGGACAGGGACTCTACAATGAGCAGTTCTTC	CASSEFGQGLYNEQFF
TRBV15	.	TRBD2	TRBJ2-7	TGTGCCACCAGCAGAGGGACTAGCGGCTACGAGCAGTACTTC	CATSRGTSGYEQYF
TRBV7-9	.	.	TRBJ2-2	TGTGCCAGCAGCGAGGGGACCGTGAACACCGGGGAGCTGTTTTTT	CASSEGTVNTGELFF
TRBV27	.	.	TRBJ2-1	TGTGCCAGCAGTTTTTCATCGACCTACAATGAGCAGTTCTTC	CASSFSSTYNEQFF
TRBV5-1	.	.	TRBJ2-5	TGCGCCAGCAGGTCTCGGACTGGGGAGACCCAGTACTTC	CASRSRTGETQYF
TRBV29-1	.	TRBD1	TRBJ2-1	TGCAGCGTTGAAGACCGGACAGGGGGCTCCTACAATGAGCAGTTCTTC	CSVEDRTGGSYNEQFF
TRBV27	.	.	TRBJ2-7	TGTGCCAGCAGTTTATTAGGGAGTTGGGAGCAGTACTTC	CASSLLGSWEQYF
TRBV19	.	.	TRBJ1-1	TGTGCCAGTAGTATAGGGCCCCTTCAAGCTTTCTTT	CASSIGPLQAFF
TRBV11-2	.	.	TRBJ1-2	TGTGCCAGCAGCTTAGTGGCCCCTGGAGGGCATGGCTACACCTTC	CASSLVAPGGHGYTF
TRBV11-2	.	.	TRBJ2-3	TGTGCCAGCAGCTTATCTCCACGACAGCTCCGGGATACGCAGTATTTT	CASSLSPRQLRDTQYF
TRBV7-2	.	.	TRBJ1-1	TGTGCCAGCAGCTCACGCGGAACCATGAACACTGAAGCTTTCTTT	CASSSRGTMNTEAFF
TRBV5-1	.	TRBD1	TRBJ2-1	TGCGCCAGCAGCTTGGCGTGGACAGGGGACGAGGGTGAGCAGTTCTTC	CASSLAWTGDEGEQFF
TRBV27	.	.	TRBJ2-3	TGTGCCAGCAGTTTAAAGTTGGCGGAGAGCACAGATACGCAGTATTTT	CASSLKLAESTDTQYF
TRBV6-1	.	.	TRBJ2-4	TGTGCCAGCAGTGAAAACCCGACAAGGGGAACCCTCGCCAAAAACATTCAGTACTTC	CASSENPTRGTLAKNIQYF
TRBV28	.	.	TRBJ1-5	TGTGCCAGCAGCCTAAGGGAGGATAATCAGCCCCAGCATTTT	CASSLREDNQPQHF
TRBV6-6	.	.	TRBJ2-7	TGTGCCAGCAGTTACTCACTAGGGCCCTACGAGCAGTACTTC	CASSYSLGPYEQYF
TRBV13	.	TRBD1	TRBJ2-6	TGTGCCAGCAGCTTAGGCGTGGGGACAGGGGACATCTCTGGGGCCAACGTCCTGACTTTC	CASSLGVGTGDISGANVLTF
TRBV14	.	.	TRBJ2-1	TGTGCCAGCAGCCATTCCGTTCGCTACGACCACAATGAGCAGTTCTTC	CASSHSVRYDHNEQFF
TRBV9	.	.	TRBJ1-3	TGTGCCAGCAGCGTAAGTTTGAGCTCTGGAAACACCATATATTTT	CASSVSLSSGNTIYF
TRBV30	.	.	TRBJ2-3	TGTGCCTGGTTCGGACAGGGCCTCGGGACTAGTGTATATACGCAGTATTTT	CAWFGQGLGTSVYTQYF
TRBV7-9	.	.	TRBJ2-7	TGTGCCAGCAGCCATGCGGTCAGCGGTGACTACGAGCAGTACTTC	CASSHAVSGDYEQYF
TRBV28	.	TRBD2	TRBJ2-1	TGTGCCAGCACCCCAACCGGGACTAGCGGGAGGAATGAGCAGTTCTTC	CASTPTGTSGRNEQFF
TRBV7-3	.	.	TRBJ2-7	TGTGCCAGCAGCTCGGGACCCGGGGGCTACGAGCAGTACTTC	CASSSGPGGYEQYF
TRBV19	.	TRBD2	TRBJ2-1	TGTGCCAGTAGTATGACTAGCGATTACAATGAGCAGTTCTTC	CASSMTSDYNEQFF
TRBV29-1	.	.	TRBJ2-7	TGCAGCGTTGGAACAGGGAGCTCCTACGAGCAGTACTTC	CSVGTGSSYEQYF
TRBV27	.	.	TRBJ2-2	TGTGCCAGCAGTCCTTTCTACACCGGGGAGCTGTTTTTT	CASSPFYTGELFF
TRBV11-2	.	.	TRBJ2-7	TGTGCCACCTCAACTTACGAGCAGTACTTC	CATSTYEQYF
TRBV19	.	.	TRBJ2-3	TGTGCCAGTAGTTGGGGAACAGGGGATACGCAGTATTTT	CASSWGTGDTQYF
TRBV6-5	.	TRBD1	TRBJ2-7	TGTGCCAGCAGTTCCGGGACAGGAGGCTACGAGCAGTACTTC	CASSSGTGGYEQYF
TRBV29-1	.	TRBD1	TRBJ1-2	TGCAGCGCTGGTCGACAGGGGGCCTATGGCTACACCTTC	CSAGRQGAYGYTF
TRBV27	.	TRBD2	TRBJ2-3	TGTGCCAGCAGTCCATTAGCGGGAGTCTCCACAGATACGCAGTATTTT	CASSPLAGVSTDTQYF
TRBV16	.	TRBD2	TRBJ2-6	TGTGCCAGCAGCCAAAGCCCTTCGGGGGGCTCTGGGGCCAACGTCCTGACTTTC	CASSQSPSGGSGANVLTF
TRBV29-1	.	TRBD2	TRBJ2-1	TGCAGCGTTGAGGGGCGGGAGGGGGTTTACAATGAGCAGTTCTTC	CSVEGREGVYNEQFF
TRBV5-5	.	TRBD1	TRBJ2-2	TGTGCCAGCAGCGGTCTAAGCAGGGGGCAAAACACCGGGGAGCTGTTTTTT	CASSGLSRGQNTGELFF
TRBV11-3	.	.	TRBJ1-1	TGTGCCAGCAGCCATGGAAGGACTGAAGCTTTCTTT	CASSHGRTEAFF
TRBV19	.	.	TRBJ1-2	TGTGCCAGTAGTACCGTCCTAGGGAATAACTATGGCTACACCTTC	CASSTVLGNNYGYTF
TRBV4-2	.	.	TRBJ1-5	TGTGCCAGCAGCCAAGATTCTCAGCCCCAGCATTTT	CASSQDSQPQHF
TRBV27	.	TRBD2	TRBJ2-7	TGTGCCAGCAGTTGGGGCGGGAGGGGCTACGAGCAGTACTTC	CASSWGGRGYEQYF
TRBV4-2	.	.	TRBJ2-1	TGTGCCAGCAGCGCCGGACTGGGGCGGTATGAGCAGTTCTTC	CASSAGLGRYEQFF
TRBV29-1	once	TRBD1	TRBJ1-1	TGCAGCGTTGTAAGGGGGCCCACTGAAGCTTTCTTT	CSVVRGPTEAFF
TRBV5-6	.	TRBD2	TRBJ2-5	TGTGCCAGCAGCCCCGGGACTAGCGGGAGGTGGGGAGAGACCCAGTACTTC	CASSPGTSGRWGETQYF
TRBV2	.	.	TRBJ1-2	TGTGCCAGCAGTGAAGGGGGGGCCTATGGCTACACCTTC	CASSEGGAYGYTF
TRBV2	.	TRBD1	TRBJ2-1	TGTGCCAGCACTGGTGAAGACAGGGAGAATGAGCAGTTCTTC	CASTGEDRENEQFF
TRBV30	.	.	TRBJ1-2	TGTGCCTGGGATGAGGGATATTACGGCTACACCTTC	CAWDEGYYGYTF
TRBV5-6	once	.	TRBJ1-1	TGTGCCAGCAGCTTCGGTTCGAACACTGAAGCTTTCTTT	CASSFGSNTEAFF
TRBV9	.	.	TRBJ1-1	TGTGCCAGCAGCGTGGACGTGAACACTGAAGCTTTCTTT	CASSVDVNTEAFF
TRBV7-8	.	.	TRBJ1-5	TGTGCCAGCAGCTTTCGAGGGAGCAATCAGCCCCAGCATTTT	CASSFRGSNQPQHF
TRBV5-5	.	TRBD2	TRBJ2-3	TGTGCCAGCAGCGAAACTAGCGAAACTAGCACAGATACGCAGTATTTT	CASSETSETSTDTQYF
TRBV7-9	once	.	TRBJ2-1	TGTGCCAGCAGCGTTTCTTCAGGGTATGAGCAGTTCTTC	CASSVSSGYEQFF
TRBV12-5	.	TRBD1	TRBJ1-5	TGTGCTAGTGCACGGGACAGCAGCCAGCCCCAGCATTTT	CASARDSSQPQHF